This entry describes one T cell receptor (beta chain). Its antigen is as yet unknown. The germline V gene has CDR1 LNHDA and CDR2 SQIVND (reference sequence). There are 16 residues in the CDR3. Trimming took 8 bases from V and 7 from J; bases not matched to a gene: 13. The data belong to a study of T cells in Graves' hyperthyroidism and ophthalmopathy. The wider study: Any treatment followed the collection of peripheral blood at initial diagnosis.

A lack of ophthalmopathy progression within 18 months defined stable Graves' hyperthyroidism. RNA transcripts served as the template for amplifying TCR beta CDR3 regions. The TCR CDR3 was amplified in a first-round RT-PCR using the HTBI primer set. From the multiplex PCR reads, TCRdb called clonotypes with MiXCR, one entry per CDR3 protein. The data show roughly 570,000 distinct CDR3 sequences, around 14% seen once. Study-level points and caveats: Researchers found most expanded thyroid clonotypes above 0.001 in blood as well.

Sequencing was done on a sample of blood. The TCR was taken from a woman in her thirties with Graves' hyperthyroidism. This chain links TRBV19 with TRBJ1-5, with 11 bases identical to TRBD1. This CDR3 reads CASQLGQGARRQPQHF. The DNA for the CDR3 is TGTGCCAGTCAACTAGGACAGGGGGCTAGGCGACAGCCCCAGCATTTT.